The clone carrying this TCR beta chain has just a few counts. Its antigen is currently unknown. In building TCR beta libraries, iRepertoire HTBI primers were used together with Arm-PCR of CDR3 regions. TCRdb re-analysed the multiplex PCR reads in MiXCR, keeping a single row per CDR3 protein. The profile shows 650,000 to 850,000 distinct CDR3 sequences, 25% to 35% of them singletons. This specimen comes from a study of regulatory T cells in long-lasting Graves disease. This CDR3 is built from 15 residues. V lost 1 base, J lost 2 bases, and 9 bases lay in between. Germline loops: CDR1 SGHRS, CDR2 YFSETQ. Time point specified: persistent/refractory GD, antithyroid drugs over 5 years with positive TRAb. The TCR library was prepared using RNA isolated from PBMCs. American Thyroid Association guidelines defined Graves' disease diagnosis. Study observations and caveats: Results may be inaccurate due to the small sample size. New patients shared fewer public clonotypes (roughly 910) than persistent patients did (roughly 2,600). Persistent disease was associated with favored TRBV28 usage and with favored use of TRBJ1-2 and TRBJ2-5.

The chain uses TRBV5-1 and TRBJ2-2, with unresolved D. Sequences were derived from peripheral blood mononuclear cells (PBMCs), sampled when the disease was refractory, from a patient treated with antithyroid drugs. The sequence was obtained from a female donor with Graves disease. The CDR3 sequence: CASSLWADNTGELFF. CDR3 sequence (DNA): TGCGCCAGCAGCTTGTGGGCGGATAACACCGGGGAGCTGTTTTTT. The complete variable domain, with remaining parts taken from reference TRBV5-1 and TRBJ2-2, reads KAGVTQTPRYLIKTRGQQVTLSCSPISGHRSVSWYQQTPGQGLQFLFEYFSETQRNKGNFPGRFSGRQFSNSRSEMNVSTLELGDSALYLCASSLWADNTGELFFGEGSRLTVL.